This TCR beta chain is drawn from a study of blood T cell repertoires in COVID-19. Overall study: COVID-19 samples from acute and convalescent phases originated in the United States, Italy and Spain. Sources were T cells, B-cell-depleted T cells, or PBMCs; the material itself was cDNA or gDNA.

This clone has only a few counts. Per the original methods: Amplification from reference gene primers served as the basis for estimated nucleated cell counts. The protocol was immunoSEQ multiplex PCR, while the TCRdb copy is restricted to in-frame clones and leaves out a portion. The V and J calls and the clone size are those of that table, but D and trimming were determined from the DNA. The table records fewer than 120,000 clones, 75% to 85% of them present only once. The length of the CDR3 is 14 residues. Trimming at V came to 7 bases and at J to 3 bases, leaving 5 bases not matched to a gene. Germline values: CDR1 SGHRS, CDR2 YFSETQ.

Specimen: peripheral blood. The chain combines TRBV5-1 with TRBJ2-1, with 9 bases fitting TRBD2. The clonotype originates from a woman between 55 and 75 years old with acute or convalescent COVID-19. The chain's CDR3 is CASSRGGDYNEQFF. The CDR3 coding sequence is TGCGCCAGCTCCCGCGGGGGGGACTACAATGAGCAGTTCTTC.